This TCR beta chain derives from a study of shared clonotypes between healthy human individuals. Looking at the study overall: Three CD4 naive, three CD4 memory, two CD8 naive and one CD8 memory plate were used per donor.

Source study methods: Junction-only sequences without quality scores were provided by ImmunoSEQ, so filtering was different. Generated by immunoSEQ multiplex PCR, the TCRdb table keeps only in-frame clones and is missing some. That table is the source of V, J and clone size, and D and trimming were worked out from the DNA. The sample carries 1.6 million or so clones, 95% to 97% recorded once. The CDR3 totals 14 residues. V was trimmed by 7 bases and J by 6 bases, leaving 19 bases between them. CDR1 is SNHLY, CDR2 FYNNEI, per germline. This receptor was taken from a man aged 30 to 39 in good health. Material: naive CD4+ T cells sorted from blood. As to subset: CD45RA+ positively selected. V is TRBV2 and J is TRBJ2-7, with D possibly called TRBD1 or TRBD2 (5 bases each). The CDR3 DNA follows: TGTGCCAGCAACCCGGGACCAGTAAGGGGCGAGCAGTACTTC. It translates to CASNPGPVRGEQYF.